The 20 T cell receptor beta chains below all came from one sample that was sequenced in a study of OX40 agonist ivuxolimab in advanced cancers. Profiling relied on immunoSEQ multiplex PCR, and the TCRdb table lists in-frame clones only, not all of them. This sample has 76,000 or so clones, with 80% to 90% found just once. This sample comprised CD4+ or CD8+ T cells sorted from blood, obtained in a trial of the OX40 agonist ivuxolimab. The origin of the receptors is an adult with an advanced solid tumor such as melanoma, head and neck, liver or kidney cancer.

The chain is built from TRBV6-1 and TRBJ2-7, with 9 positions matching TRBD2. Germline V CDR1 and CDR2: MNHNS, SASEGT. The V gene end was trimmed by 8 bases and the J gene end by 3 bases; junction bases not matched to a gene: 5. CDR3 size: 13 residues. The CDR3: CASRAGGFYEQYF. The CDR3 DNA reads as TGTGCCAGCCGAGCGGGAGGCTTCTACGAGCAGTACTTC.

The V call is TRBV2, the J call TRBJ2-7; D remains unclear. There are 13 residues in the CDR3. Trimming stripped 4 bases from V and 2 bases from J, with 9 bases between. The germline V gene has CDR1 SNHLY and CDR2 FYNNEI. CDR3 coding DNA: TGTGCCAGCAGTGTCGGGCAGACCTACGAGCAGTACTTC. This sequence encodes CASSVGQTYEQYF. The variable domain in full, completed from reference TRBV2 and TRBJ2-7, reads EPEVTQTPSHQVTQMGQEVILRCVPISNHLYFYWYRQILGQKVEFLVSFYNNEISEKSEIFDDQFSVERPDGSNFTLKIRSTKLEDSAMYFCASSVGQTYEQYFGPGTRLTVT.

This clone showed up just a few times. The V and J genes are TRBV5-6 and TRBJ2-1, with D uncertain. Trimming shortened V by 0 bases and J by 5 bases, and 6 bases separated the two germline ends. This CDR3 is 13 amino acids long. Germline assignment: CDR1 SGHDT and CDR2 YYEEEE. CDR3 DNA sequence: TGTGCCAGCAGCTTGGCGGCCAACAATGAGCAGTTCTTC. Residues: CASSLAANNEQFF.

V usage is TRBV11-2 and J usage is TRBJ2-7, with 9 bases matching TRBD2. This CDR3 contains 19 residues. Trimming cost V 3 bases and J 3 bases; bases outside gene matches: 18. Germline V gives CDR1 SGHAT, CDR2 FQNNGV. The chain's CDR3 is CASSFSFPTSGSRGYEQYF. For the CDR3, the DNA is TGTGCCAGCAGCTTCTCGTTCCCGACTAGCGGCTCCAGAGGCTACGAGCAGTACTTC.

The rearrangement joins TRBV13 to TRBJ2-1; 8 bases fit TRBD2. Germline CDR1 reads PRHDT; CDR2 reads FYEKMQ (reference sequence). This CDR3 contains 15 residues. Trimming at V came to 6 bases and at J to 6 bases, leaving 10 bases not matched to a gene. The CDR3 is CASSFGGAWVNEQFF. Written as DNA, the CDR3 is TGTGCCAGCAGTTTCGGGGGGGCCTGGGTCAATGAGCAGTTCTTC.

The chain uses TRBV10-2 and TRBJ2-4; D perhaps matches TRBD1 (6 bases). Germline CDR1 WSHSY, CDR2 SAAADI. V dropped 3 bases and J dropped 0 bases, with 15 bases sitting between them. The CDR3 runs 17 residues. The CDR3 is CASSDPPGQVAKNIQYF. The CDR3 DNA reads TGCGCCAGCAGTGATCCTCCGGGACAAGTAGCCAAAAACATTCAGTACTTC.

J is TRBJ1-5 and V is TRBV6-1; D ambiguous. The germline V gene encodes CDR1 MNHNS and CDR2 SASEGT. The length of the CDR3 is 12 residues. V lost 3 bases to trimming and J lost 6 bases, with 6 bases between them. CDR3 sequence: CASSDGSQPQHF. CDR3 DNA: TGTGCCAGCAGTGACGGGAGTCAGCCCCAGCATTTT.

The rearrangement joins TRBV2 to TRBJ1-2; D is uncertain. Trimming removed 4 bases from V and 4 bases from J, with 10 bases in between. Germline V gene lookup returns CDR1 SNHLY and CDR2 FYNNEI. The CDR3 covers 13 residues. The CDR3 loop is CASSVLRAYGYTF. CDR3 sequence (DNA): TGTGCCAGCAGTGTCTTACGGGCCTATGGCTACACCTTC.

The chain carries TRBV9 and TRBJ1-3; D gene uncertain. V shed 1 base and J shed 4 bases, with 6 bases lying between them. CDR3 length: 13 amino acids. Germline CDR1 and CDR2: SGDLS and YYNGEE. The CDR3 DNA is TGTGCCAGCAGCGTAAGCACGGGAAACACCATATATTTT. It codes for CASSVSTGNTIYF.

A few counts support this clone. This sequence joins TRBV10-3 and TRBJ1-1; TRBD1 aligns across 9 bases. With V trimmed by 2 bases and J by 3 bases, 10 bases remained unmatched. Germline V gives CDR1 ENHRY, CDR2 SYGVKD. The CDR3 has 17 amino acids. The CDR3 loop reads CAISEAGTGKAHTEAFF. In DNA, the CDR3 is TGTGCCATCAGTGAGGCCGGGACAGGGAAGGCGCACACTGAAGCTTTCTTT.

This chain connects TRBV5-6 to TRBJ2-7, with 9 nucleotides matching TRBD1. The germline CDR1 and CDR2 sequences are SGHDT and YYEEEE. V was pared by 4 bases and J by 4 bases, with 9 bases of the junction left unmatched. The CDR3 is 15 amino acids. The DNA of the CDR3 is TGTGCCAGCAGCATCAAACAGGGGGCGCTGTACGAGCAGTACTTC. Protein sequence: CASSIKQGALYEQYF.

The V and J genes are TRBV5-1 and TRBJ1-1; D is possibly TRBD1 (6 bases). The CDR3 has 16 residues. Germline-derived CDR1 and CDR2 are SGHRS and YFSETQ. The germline V and J ends were trimmed by 0 bases and 2 bases, with 14 bases remaining between them. The CDR3 here is CASSLGQAFQNTEAFF. The CDR3 nucleotides are TGCGCCAGCAGCTTGGGACAGGCATTTCAAAACACTGAAGCTTTCTTT.

This chain links TRBV30 with TRBJ1-1; D gene ambiguous. The length of the CDR3 is 13 residues. Germline CDR1 is GTSNPN and CDR2 is SVGIG (reference sequence). V was clipped by 0 bases and J by 0 bases, with 5 bases between them. The CDR3 bases are TGTGCCTGGAGTGTACGGCTGAACACTGAAGCTTTCTTT. Translating gives CAWSVRLNTEAFF.

The rearrangement joins TRBV2 to TRBJ2-7; D call uncertain. V dropped 1 base and J dropped 7 bases, with 14 bases sitting between them. The germline gives CDR1 SNHLY, CDR2 FYNNEI. This CDR3 is 14 amino acids long. In nucleotides, the CDR3 is TGTGCCAGCAGTGAAGGGGCAGGCCGACGGGAGCAGTACTTC. Amino acids: CASSEGAGRREQYF.

The chain combines TRBV6-1 with TRBJ2-7, with D unclear. Looked up from germline, CDR1 is MNHNS and CDR2 is SASEGT. The V end lost 4 bases, the J end lost 7 bases, and 8 bases lay between the germline ends. This CDR3 region has 11 residues. The CDR3 sequence is CASSVGREQYF. CDR3 in DNA: TGTGCCAGCAGTGTTGGAAGGGAGCAGTACTTC.

In regard to this clone: Other DNA sequences in this sample translate to the same CDR3. This chain connects TRBV7-2 to TRBJ1-2; D not resolved. V gave up 5 bases and J gave up 1 base, with 14 bases separating them. The germline CDR1 and CDR2 sequences are SGHTA and FQGNSA. CDR3 length equals 15 residues. CDR3 sequence (DNA): TGTGCCAGCAGCCTAAGCGGGCAGATTAACTATGGCTACACCTTC. Translation gives CASSLSGQINYGYTF.

This clone was counted only a few times. This chain uses TRBV5-1 with TRBJ1-2, with 9 bases identical to TRBD1. Per germline, CDR1 SGHRS and CDR2 YFSETQ. This CDR3 comprises 14 residues. V shed 0 bases and J 7 bases; nucleotides not matched to a gene: 4. The chain's CDR3 is CASSLGDRAFGYTF. Here the CDR3 DNA reads TGCGCCAGCAGCTTGGGGGACAGGGCTTTTGGCTACACCTTC.

This clone has just a few counts. The V and J genes are TRBV6-5 and TRBJ1-2, with 8 bases matching TRBD1. The CDR3 has 13 amino acids. CDR1 and CDR2 (germline): MNHEY, SVGAGI. With 5 bases clipped from V and 3 bases from J, the junction kept 2 bases outside the gene matches. The CDR3 sequence is CASSPDRDYGYTF. The CDR3 DNA reads as TGTGCCAGCAGTCCGGACAGGGACTATGGCTACACCTTC.

The chain employs TRBV9 and TRBJ1-1, with 7 positions matching TRBD1. CDR3 size: 15 residues. With 5 bases clipped from V and 0 bases from J, the junction kept 7 bases outside the gene matches. Germline CDR1 is SGDLS and CDR2 is YYNGEE. CDR3 in DNA: TGTGCCAGCAGGAGGGGACAGTCCATGAACACTGAAGCTTTCTTT. Translated: CASRRGQSMNTEAFF.

This chain joins TRBV5-1 and TRBJ2-2; TRBD1 matches at 11 bases. CDR1 is SGHRS and CDR2 is YFSETQ in the germline V gene. The V segment lost 4 bases and the J segment 7 bases; nucleotides outside the gene matches: 6. The CDR3 runs to 15 residues. The CDR3 DNA sequence: TGCGCCAGCAGCCCCGGACAGGGGGCCGGCGGGGAGCTGTTTTTT. Translation: CASSPGQGAGGELFF.